Below, 20 T cell receptor beta chains from the same sample are listed, as sequenced in a study of blood T cell repertoires in COVID-19. Using immunoSEQ multiplex PCR, the repertoire was profiled, and TCRdb retains in-frame clones only, with some absent. This sample has roughly 64,000 clones, with around three quarters found just once. The sequenced material came from peripheral blood. The receptors were gathered from a human donor in a cohort sampled during active COVID-19.

V and J are TRBV19 and TRBJ2-1; D perhaps matches TRBD1 (6 bases). Germline lookup yields CDR1 LNHDA and CDR2 SQIVND (reference sequence). Trimming stripped 3 bases from V and 0 bases from J, with 15 bases between. This CDR3 is 17 amino acids long. The CDR3 DNA reads as TGTGCCAGTAGTATTACTGGACAGACGAGCTCCTACAATGAGCAGTTCTTC. It encodes CASSITGQTSSYNEQFF.

The chain couples TRBV6-5 to TRBJ2-7, with D possibly TRBD2 on 6 matching bases. Germline CDR1 reads MNHEY; CDR2 reads SVGAGI. The CDR3 spans 14 residues. The ends were cut back, 5 bases at V and 4 bases at J, with 15 bases in the middle. The CDR3 sequence: CASSPSSASYEQYF. The CDR3 nucleotides read TGTGCCAGCAGTCCTTCTAGCGCCTCATACGAGCAGTACTTC.

The chain couples TRBV29-1 to TRBJ1-1; D is uncertain. The CDR3 has 14 amino acids. The V and J ends lost 6 bases and 1 base respectively, with 15 bases between them. Germline CDR1 and CDR2: SQVTM and ANQGSEA. The CDR3 protein is CSVWRTGTNTEAFF. Written as DNA, the CDR3 is TGCAGCGTCTGGCGAACGGGAACGAACACTGAAGCTTTCTTT. Using reference TRBV29-1 and TRBJ1-1 for the parts outside the CDR3, the full variable domain is SAVISQKPSRDICQRGTSLTIQCQVDSQVTMMFWYRQQPGQSLTLIATANQGSEATYESGFVIDKFPISRPNLTFSTLTVSNMSPEDSSIYLCSVWRTGTNTEAFFGQGTRLTVV.

This clone turned up a few times. The rearrangement uses TRBV7-9 and TRBJ2-2, with 7 bases aligning to TRBD2. The ends lost 3 bases at V and 9 bases at J; junction bases unmatched: 7. The length of the CDR3 is 14 residues. The germline V gene has CDR1 SEHNR and CDR2 FQNEAQ (reference sequence). CDR3 amino acids: CASSLAGVLRELFF. The CDR3 DNA follows: TGTGCCAGCAGCTTGGCGGGGGTGTTACGGGAGCTGTTTTTT.

This clone came up once. The chain carries TRBV2 and TRBJ2-3; maybe TRBD2 (6 bases). The germline V gene encodes CDR1 SNHLY and CDR2 FYNNEI. V dropped 7 bases and J dropped 1 base, with 18 bases sitting between them. This CDR3 contains 16 residues. The DNA of the CDR3 is TGTGCCAGCACTCCCCCGGGGGTCCGGGGCACAGATACGCAGTATTTT. Its translation is CASTPPGVRGTDTQYF.

This chain links TRBV5-1 with TRBJ2-2, with D hard to call. This CDR3 is built from 15 residues. Between the trimmed V and J ends, which lost 0 bases and 0 bases, there was a span of 6 bases. Germline V gives CDR1 SGHRS, CDR2 YFSETQ. This CDR3 reads CASSLVFSNTGELFF. CDR3 nucleotides: TGCGCCAGCAGCTTGGTTTTCTCGAACACCGGGGAGCTGTTTTTT.

This clone was counted only a few times. The chain has TRBV18 and TRBJ2-1; possible D gene TRBD2, 5 bases. Germline CDR1 and CDR2: KGHSH and LQKENI. The length of the CDR3 is 15 residues. The germline V and J ends were trimmed by 4 bases and 5 bases, with 15 bases remaining between them. The chain's CDR3 is CASSLSPRDNNEQFF. Written as DNA, the CDR3 is TGTGCCAGCTCACTGAGTCCTCGGGATAACAATGAGCAGTTCTTC.

The genes are TRBV3-1 (or the pseudogene TRBV3-2) and TRBJ2-1; 11 nucleotides line up with TRBD2. The CDR3 sequence is 14 residues long. V was pared by 3 bases and J by 6 bases, with 1 base of the junction left unmatched. From germline, CDR1 is LGHDT and CDR2 YNNKEL (reference sequence). The CDR3, as DNA: TGTGCCAGCAGCCACCTAGCGGGGGGCAATGAGCAGTTCTTC. This codes for CASSHLAGGNEQFF.

In this sample, this clone is medium-sized (0.01 to 0.1%). V is TRBV30 and J is TRBJ2-5, with TRBD1 identical over 11 bases. Looked up from germline, CDR1 is GTSNPN and CDR2 is SVGIG (reference sequence). The V segment lost 5 bases and the J segment 9 bases; nucleotides outside the gene matches: 11. This CDR3 contains 14 residues. CDR3 sequence reads: CAWDRDRGVTAQYF. The CDR3 DNA follows: TGTGCCTGGGACCGGGACAGGGGGGTTACGGCCCAGTACTTC.

V and J are TRBV4-1 and TRBJ2-5; D unclear. Looked up from germline, CDR1 is MGHRA and CDR2 is YSYEKL. This CDR3 is 13 amino acids long. The germline V and J ends were trimmed by 1 base and 1 base, with 4 bases remaining between them. In DNA, the CDR3 is TGCGCCAGCAGCCAAGGGGCCCAAGAGACCCAGTACTTC. Protein sequence: CASSQGAQETQYF.

V is TRBV9 and J is TRBJ2-3; 7 bases line up with TRBD2. CDR1 is SGDLS and CDR2 is YYNGEE in the germline V gene. This CDR3 spans 15 amino acids. With V trimmed by 4 bases and J by 1 base, 6 bases remained unmatched. CDR3 coding DNA: TGTGCCAGCAGCCCGACTAGCTTTGGCACAGATACGCAGTATTTT. Protein: CASSPTSFGTDTQYF.

The chain has TRBV13 and TRBJ2-3; 11 positions match TRBD1. Trimming removed 5 bases from V and 2 bases from J; junction bases left unmatched: 9. Germline CDR1 PRHDT, CDR2 FYEKMQ (reference sequence). This CDR3 spans 17 amino acids. CDR3 amino acids: CASSGRTGGASTDTQYF. The CDR3 nucleotides read TGTGCCAGCAGCGGACGGACAGGGGGCGCTTCCACAGATACGCAGTATTTT.

Concerning this clone itself: The germline gene is not matched at one end of the junction; a read error may be the cause. The chain recombines TRBV5-1 with TRBJ2-7; no clear D. The CDR3 covers 13 residues. Looked up from germline, CDR1 is SGHRS and CDR2 is YFSETQ. The CDR3 region is CASNLSVQREQYF. Here the CDR3 DNA reads TGCGCCAGCAACTTGTCTGTCCAACGGGAGCAGTACTTC.

V usage is TRBV28 and J usage is TRBJ2-7; the D gene is possibly TRBD1 (5 bases). This CDR3 contains 13 residues. Between the trimmed V and J ends, which lost 8 bases and 2 bases, there was a span of 13 bases. CDR1 MDHEN and CDR2 SYDVKM come from the germline V gene. CDR3 DNA: TGTGCCAGCCGTAGGCAGGGTGCCTACGAGCAGTACTTC. Its translation is CASRRQGAYEQYF. Complete variable domain (other parts from reference TRBV28 and TRBJ2-7): DVKVTQSSRYLVKRTGEKVFLECVQDMDHENMFWYRQDPGLGLRLIYFSYDVKMKEKGDIPEGYSVSREKKERFSLILESASTNQTSMYLCASRRQGAYEQYFGPGTRLTVT.

This clone has just a few counts. The CDR3 DNA follows: TGCGCCAGCAGCCCCGGGTGGGGGGGCGTCACTGAAGCTTTCTTT. Protein product: CASSPGWGGVTEAFF. This chain links TRBV5-1 with TRBJ1-1; a possible D gene is TRBD1 (6 bases). The CDR3 is 15 amino acids. Germline V lookup: CDR1 SGHRS, CDR2 YFSETQ. Trimming stripped 4 bases from V and 4 bases from J, with 17 bases between.

This chain links TRBV30 with TRBJ1-1; D remains unclear. In germline, CDR1 is GTSNPN, CDR2 SVGIG (reference sequence). The CDR3 extends over 13 amino acids. V shed 3 bases and J shed 3 bases, with 11 bases lying between them. Here the CDR3 reads CAWRKWSHTEAFF. Here the CDR3 DNA reads TGTGCCTGGAGAAAATGGAGCCACACTGAAGCTTTCTTT.

The chain couples TRBV3-1 (or the pseudogene TRBV3-2) to TRBJ2-1; 8 positions agree with TRBD2. J gave up 0 bases and V 3 bases, and 1 base lay outside the gene matches. The germline V gene has CDR1 LGHDT and CDR2 YNNKEL (reference sequence). The CDR3 consists of 15 residues. The CDR3 is CASSHGTSSYNEQFF. CDR3 nucleotide sequence: TGTGCCAGCAGCCACGGGACTAGCTCCTACAATGAGCAGTTCTTC.

This clone occurred once. The rearrangement joins TRBV7-2 to TRBJ2-3, with TRBD2 matching over 9 bases. V was clipped by 4 bases and J by 2 bases; unmatched bases: 10. The germline CDR1 and CDR2 sequences are SGHTA and FQGNSA. The CDR3 loop spans 17 amino acids. In nucleotides, the CDR3 is TGTGCCAGCAGCTCCGCTAAGGGGACTAGCTACACAGATACGCAGTATTTT. It is translated as CASSSAKGTSYTDTQYF.

The chain combines TRBV28 with TRBJ2-7; 7 bases line up with TRBD1. The V segment lost 4 bases and the J segment 4 bases; nucleotides outside the gene matches: 10. The V gene's germline CDR1 is MDHEN and CDR2 SYDVKM. The CDR3 is 15 residues long. CDR3 loop: CASSSLGTAIYEQYF. The CDR3 nucleotides are TGTGCCAGCAGTTCACTGGGGACAGCGATTTACGAGCAGTACTTC.

The rearrangement uses TRBV2 and TRBJ2-3; no firm D call. CDR1 is SNHLY, CDR2 FYNNEI, per germline. V lost 4 bases, J lost 4 bases, and 9 bases lay in between. This CDR3 contains 13 residues. The CDR3 nucleotides are TGTGCCAGCAGTGTTACCTACCCAGATACGCAGTATTTT. It yields the protein CASSVTYPDTQYF.